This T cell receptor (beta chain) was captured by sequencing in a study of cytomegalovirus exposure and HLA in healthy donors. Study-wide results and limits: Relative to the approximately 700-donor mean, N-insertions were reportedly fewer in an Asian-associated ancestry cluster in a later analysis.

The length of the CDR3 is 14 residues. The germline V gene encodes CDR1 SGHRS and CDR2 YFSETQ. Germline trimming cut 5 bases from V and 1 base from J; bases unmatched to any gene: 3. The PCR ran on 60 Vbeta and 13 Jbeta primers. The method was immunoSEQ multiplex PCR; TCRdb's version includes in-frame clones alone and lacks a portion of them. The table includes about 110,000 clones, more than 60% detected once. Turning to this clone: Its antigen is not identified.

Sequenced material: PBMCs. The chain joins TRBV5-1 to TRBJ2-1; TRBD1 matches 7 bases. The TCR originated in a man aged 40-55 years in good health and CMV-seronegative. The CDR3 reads CASRGGRSYNEQFF. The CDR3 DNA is TGCGCCAGCAGAGGGGGCAGGTCCTACAATGAGCAGTTCTTC.